This TCR beta chain was sequenced in a study of molecular identifiers for immune sequencing clone quantification. Study results and limitations: In naive cells, clones above 20 RNA copies held under 1% of molecules, whereas in effector cells they held over 99%. One cell's worth of spiked Jurkat TCR RNA was reportedly detectable among 850,000 to 1,000,000 naive cells.

CDR3 length equals 14 residues. The V gene lost 1 base and the J gene lost 6 bases, with 10 bases spanning the gap. Germline V gene data show CDR1 as SGHVS and CDR2 as FNYEAQ. TCRdb passed the PCR reads through MiXCR, listing each CDR3 protein once. The sample records more than 85,000 distinct CDR3 sequences, 30% to 35% being singletons. This clonotype was picked up a small number of times. Its specificity is not known. V usage is TRBV7-6 and J usage is TRBJ2-1; D remains unclear. The source of this sequence is a human donor in good health. Some libraries in this study had Jurkat cell RNA spiked in. What was sequenced was naive CD8+ T cells from blood, with Jurkat cell RNA spiked in. Documented subset: FACS-sorted CD8+CD4-CCR7+CD45RA+ naive T cells. In DNA, the CDR3 is TGTGCCAGCAGCTTAGGGTCAGGTGTCAATGAGCAGTTCTTC. It is translated as CASSLGSGVNEQFF.